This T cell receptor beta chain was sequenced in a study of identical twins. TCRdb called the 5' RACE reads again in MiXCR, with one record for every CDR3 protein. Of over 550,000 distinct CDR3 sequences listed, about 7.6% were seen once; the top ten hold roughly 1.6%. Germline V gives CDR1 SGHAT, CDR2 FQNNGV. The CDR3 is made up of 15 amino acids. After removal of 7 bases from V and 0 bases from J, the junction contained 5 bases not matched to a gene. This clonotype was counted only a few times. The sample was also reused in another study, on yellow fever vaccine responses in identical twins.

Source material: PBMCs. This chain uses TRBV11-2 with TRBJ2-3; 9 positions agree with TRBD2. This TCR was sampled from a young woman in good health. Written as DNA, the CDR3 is TGTGCCAGCACCCCTAGCGGGATCAGCACAGATACGCAGTATTTT. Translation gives CASTPSGISTDTQYF.